This note documents a single TCR beta chain sequence. The data belong to a study of T cells after yellow fever vaccination. The 5'RACE template-switching step produced TCR cDNA and added a universal primer site and UMIs. TCRdb processed the 5' RACE reads anew with MiXCR; each CDR3 protein has one entry. There are some 300,000 distinct CDR3 sequences in the sample; roughly 3.5% occur only once, and 20% to 30% lies in the top ten. V was clipped by 0 bases and J by 6 bases; unmatched bases: 10. The CDR3 spans 16 residues. CDR1 LGHDT and CDR2 YNNKEL come from the germline V gene (reference sequence). This clonotype was sampled from a man between 18 and 29 years old who received the YFV17D yellow fever vaccine. The rearrangement joins TRBV3-1 to TRBJ1-2, with 7 bases aligning to TRBD1. The material sequenced was PBMCs, taken on the day of the yellow fever booster vaccination. CDR3 amino acids: CASSQDRGQRFDGYTF. The CDR3 DNA reads TGTGCCAGCAGCCAAGATAGGGGGCAGCGTTTTGATGGCTACACCTTC.